This T cell receptor (beta chain) derives from a study of blood T cells in healthy people across ages. Overall study results and limits: CMV status of donors was unknown, possibly confounding expanded clonotype changes. The recorded TCR beta diversity per million T cells decreased in a roughly linear manner with age. Samples with more naive T cells showed higher observed beta diversity. Relative to aged donors, long-lived donors carried more naive CD4+ cells and displayed higher diversity.

As regards this clonotype: The antigen is undetermined.

This CDR3 is built from 15 residues. Germline values: CDR1 DFQATT, CDR2 SNEGSKA (reference sequence). Losses at the gene ends were 3 bases for V and 5 bases for J; bases not matched to a gene: 10. Combining a sample-barcoded 5' primer with a J-beta primer mix, a second PCR ran for roughly 6 to 11 cycles. TCRdb reanalysed the 5' RACE reads using MiXCR and keeps one entry per CDR3 protein. The sample holds fewer than 950,000 distinct CDR3 sequences; roughly 34% are singletons and the top ten take over 10%. Sequencing was carried out using blood. The V gene is TRBV20-1, the J gene TRBJ2-1, with 7 nucleotides matching TRBD2. The clonotype comes from a man aged 18 to 30 in good health. The CDR3 DNA reads as TGCAGTGCTAGGGTGGGGGAGGGGTCCAACAATGAGCAGTTCTTC. Protein product: CSARVGEGSNNEQFF.